This TCR beta chain was recorded in a study of T cell responses to AZD1222 COVID-19 vaccine. The germline CDR1 and CDR2 sequences are LNHDA and SQIVND (reference sequence). The CDR3 is made up of 15 amino acids. Trimming cost V 3 bases and J 6 bases, with 17 bases left between them. This clone was counted a single time. Its antigen is not identified. The assay was immunoSEQ multiplex PCR, and TCRdb's table has in-frame clones only and misses some. Of about 200,000 clones in the sample, roughly 92% were seen once. Whole-study findings and limits: Spike-specific TCR breadth and depth were elevated following two AZD1222 doses. The study found vaccine-associated CD4 TCRs spanning spike, dominant at 160-218 and 743-854.

This clonotype originated in an adult who received the AZD1222 COVID-19 vaccine. The material was peripheral blood, obtained 28 days after the second AZD1222 dose. This sequence joins TRBV19 and TRBJ1-1; a possible D gene is TRBD1 (5 bases). The CDR3 sequence is CASSIGDAWVPEAFF. The CDR3 DNA is TGTGCCAGTAGTATCGGGGACGCCTGGGTCCCTGAAGCTTTCTTT.